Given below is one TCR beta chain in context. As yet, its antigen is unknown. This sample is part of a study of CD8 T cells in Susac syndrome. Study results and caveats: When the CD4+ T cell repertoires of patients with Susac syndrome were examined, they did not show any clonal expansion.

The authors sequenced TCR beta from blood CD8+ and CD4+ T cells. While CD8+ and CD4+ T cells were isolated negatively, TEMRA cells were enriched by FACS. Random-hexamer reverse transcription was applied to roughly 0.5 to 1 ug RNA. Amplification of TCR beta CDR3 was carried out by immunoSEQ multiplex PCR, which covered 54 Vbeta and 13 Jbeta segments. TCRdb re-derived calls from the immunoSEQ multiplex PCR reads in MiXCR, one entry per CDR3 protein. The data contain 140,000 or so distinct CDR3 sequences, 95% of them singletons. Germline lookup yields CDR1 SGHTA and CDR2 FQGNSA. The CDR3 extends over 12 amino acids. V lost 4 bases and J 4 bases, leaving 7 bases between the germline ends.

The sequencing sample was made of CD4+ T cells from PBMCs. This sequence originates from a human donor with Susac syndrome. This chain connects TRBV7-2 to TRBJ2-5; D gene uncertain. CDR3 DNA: TGTGCCAGCAGCTCCATGCGAGAGACCCAGTACTTC. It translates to CASSSMRETQYF.